The text below deals with one T cell receptor (beta chain). This clone appeared a single time. It has no known antigen specificity. The sample holds no much larger clone one base away, and base qualities are not on file. One collaborating source in Seattle enrolled patients during active infection and followed them longitudinally through the course of disease. The collaborating institutions used their own protocols to collect whole blood in K2EDTA tubes. For TCRbeta analysis, collaborator samples were shipped as frozen whole blood, as isolated PBMCs, or as DNA extracted from either sample type. The sample belongs to a study of blood T cell repertoires in COVID-19 (dated by TCRdb to about 2020). With regard to the full study: Samples from collaborators originated in the United States, Italy and Spain and spanned both the acute and convalescent phases of COVID-19. Samples came from the ongoing ImmuneRACE study (first 160 participants) plus 1,254 subjects from 6 global collaborators. A freely available public database, intended as a resource for researchers studying the immune response to SARS-CoV-2, is where the repertoires were released. Subjects who had been exposed to COVID-19, were actively infected with it, or had recovered from it provided the deeply sampled blood TCRbeta repertoires that made up the dataset. Where available, HLA class I and class II types were obtained from metadata supplied by the sample provider rather than from assay-based typing. The sample metadata nearly always contained a de-identified subject ID, COVID-19 status, age in years and sex. The prospective study material was composed of cDNA or gDNA derived from T cells, B-cell-depleted T cells, or PBMCs.

The germline V gene encodes CDR1 MDHEN and CDR2 SYDVKM. The CDR3 runs 15 amino acids, cysteine and phenylalanine included. Only the CDR3 DNA is retained, 45 bases long and in frame from the first base. A distance of 15 bases separates the germline ends of V and J, which lose 6 bases and 1 base respectively. Study-wide conclusions, independent of this receptor: The amount of clinical and demographic metadata varied by source and participant and was provided uncurated.

TCRbeta CDR3 regions were amplified from genomic DNA by means of the immunoSEQ Assay, a bias-controlled multiplex PCR. The authors processed their data as follows. The number of nucleated cells in each sample was estimated from the amplification of reference gene primers within the assay. To quantify the absolute abundance of each unique TCRbeta CDR3 rearrangement, sequence reads were collapsed and filtered. For each sample, productive Simpson clonality was calculated by taking the square root of Simpson's diversity index across productive rearrangements. In TCRdb, the immuneACCESS table is reduced to in-frame sequences with V and J assigned. These tables do not hold every clone; where another copy was compared, an unresolved V gene accounts for under half, and the others remain unexplained. Clone size and V and J calls were adopted from that table, with D and trimming inferred from the DNA. The sample yields some 220,000 clones; 65% to 90% were counted once. Roughly 5.3% of the sample comes from the top ten.

This receptor was taken from a man aged 45-65 years with COVID-19, enrolled during active disease. The sequenced sample consisted of peripheral blood. The receptor chain draws on TRBV28 and TRBJ2-5; the D gene is possibly TRBD1, with 6 bases matching. CDR3 region: CASRTPGQPQETQYF. The DNA is as follows: TGTGCCAGCAGGACCCCGGGACAACCCCAAGAGACCCAGTACTTC.